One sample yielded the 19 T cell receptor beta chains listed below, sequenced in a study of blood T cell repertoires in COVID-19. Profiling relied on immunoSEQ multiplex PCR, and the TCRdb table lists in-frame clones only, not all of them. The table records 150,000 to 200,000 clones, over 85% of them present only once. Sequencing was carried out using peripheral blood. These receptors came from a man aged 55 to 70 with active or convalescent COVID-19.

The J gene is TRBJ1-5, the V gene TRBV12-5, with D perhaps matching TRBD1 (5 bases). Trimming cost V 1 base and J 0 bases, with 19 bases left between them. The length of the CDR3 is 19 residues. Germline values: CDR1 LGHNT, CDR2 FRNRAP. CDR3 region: CASGLALGGGDYSNQPQHF. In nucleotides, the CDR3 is TGTGCTAGTGGTTTGGCGCTAGGCGGGGGGGATTATAGCAATCAGCCCCAGCATTTT.

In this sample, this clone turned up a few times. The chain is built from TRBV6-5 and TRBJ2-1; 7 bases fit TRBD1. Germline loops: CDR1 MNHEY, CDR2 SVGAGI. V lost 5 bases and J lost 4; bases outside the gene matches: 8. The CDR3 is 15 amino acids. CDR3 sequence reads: CASSTRKGAYNEQFF. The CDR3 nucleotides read TGTGCCAGCAGTACGCGGAAGGGGGCGTACAATGAGCAGTTCTTC.

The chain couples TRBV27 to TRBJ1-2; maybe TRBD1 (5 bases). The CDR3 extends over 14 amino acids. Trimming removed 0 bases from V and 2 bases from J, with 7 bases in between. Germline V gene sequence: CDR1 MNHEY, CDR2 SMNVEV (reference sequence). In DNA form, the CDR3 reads TGTGCCAGCAGTTTATCGCCAGGGAACTATGGCTACACCTTC. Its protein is CASSLSPGNYGYTF.

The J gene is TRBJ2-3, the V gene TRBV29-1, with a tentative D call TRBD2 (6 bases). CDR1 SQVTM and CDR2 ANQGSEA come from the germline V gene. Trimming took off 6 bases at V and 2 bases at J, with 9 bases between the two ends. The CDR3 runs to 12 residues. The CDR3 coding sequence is TGCAGCGTGGGACTTCCCACAGATACGCAGTATTTT. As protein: CSVGLPTDTQYF.

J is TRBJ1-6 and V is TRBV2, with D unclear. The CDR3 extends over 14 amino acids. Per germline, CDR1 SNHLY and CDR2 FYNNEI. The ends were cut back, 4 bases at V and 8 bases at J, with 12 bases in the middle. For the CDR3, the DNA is TGTGCCAGCAGTGCGGCGGCAGACTATTCACCCCTCCACTTT. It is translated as CASSAAADYSPLHF.

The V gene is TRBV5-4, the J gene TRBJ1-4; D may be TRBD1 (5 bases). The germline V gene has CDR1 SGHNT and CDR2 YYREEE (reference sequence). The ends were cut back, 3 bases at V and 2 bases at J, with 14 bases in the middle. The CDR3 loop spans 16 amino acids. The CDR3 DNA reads TGTGCCAGCAGCTCGGCAGGTGGGGGGACTAATGAAAAACTGTTTTTT. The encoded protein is CASSSAGGGTNEKLFF.

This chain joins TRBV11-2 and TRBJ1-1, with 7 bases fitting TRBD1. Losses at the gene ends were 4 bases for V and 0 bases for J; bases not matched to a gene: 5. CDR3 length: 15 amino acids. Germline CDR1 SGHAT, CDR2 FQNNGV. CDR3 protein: CASSSTGTVNTEAFF. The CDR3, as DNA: TGTGCCAGCAGCTCGACCGGGACAGTGAACACTGAAGCTTTCTTT.

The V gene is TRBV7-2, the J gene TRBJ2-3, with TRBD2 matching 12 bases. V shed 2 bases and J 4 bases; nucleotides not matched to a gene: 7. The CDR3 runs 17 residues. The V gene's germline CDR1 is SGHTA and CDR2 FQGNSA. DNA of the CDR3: TGTGCCAGCAGCTTATCCCCTAGCGGGGGGGCCCCAGATACGCAGTATTTT. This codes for CASSLSPSGGAPDTQYF.

This CDR3 reads CASSSYRGEAFF. In DNA form, the CDR3 reads TGTGCCAGCAGCTCCTACAGGGGTGAAGCTTTCTTT. V is TRBV7-2 and J is TRBJ1-1; TRBD1 matches 7 bases. CDR3 length equals 12 residues. The germline V gene encodes CDR1 SGHTA and CDR2 FQGNSA. V lost 4 bases, J lost 7 bases, and 3 bases stayed unmatched.

CDR3 loop: CASSWGQDSNQPQHF. The CDR3 nucleotides are TGCGCCAGCAGCTGGGGACAGGACAGCAATCAGCCCCAGCATTTT. The chain recombines TRBV5-1 with TRBJ1-5; 8 bases are a match to TRBD1. J was trimmed by 1 base and V by 3 bases; bases with no gene match: 3. This CDR3 comprises 15 residues. Looked up from germline, CDR1 is SGHRS and CDR2 is YFSETQ.

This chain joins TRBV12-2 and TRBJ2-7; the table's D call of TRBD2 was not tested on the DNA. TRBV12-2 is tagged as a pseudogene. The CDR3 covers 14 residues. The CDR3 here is CASRYRTDTGEQYF. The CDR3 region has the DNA TGTGCAAGTCGCTACCGGACGGATACGGGGGAGCAGTACTTC.

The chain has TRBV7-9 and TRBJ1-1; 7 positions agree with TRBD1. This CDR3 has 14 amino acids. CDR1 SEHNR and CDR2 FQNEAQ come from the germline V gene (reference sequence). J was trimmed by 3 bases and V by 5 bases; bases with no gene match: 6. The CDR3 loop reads CASSSRTGDTEAFF. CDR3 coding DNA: TGTGCCAGCAGCAGTAGAACAGGGGACACTGAAGCTTTCTTT.

As DNA, the CDR3 is TGTGCCACCAGCAGAGTCCAGTCAACTAATGAAAAACTGTTTTTT. Its protein product is CATSRVQSTNEKLFF. The rearrangement joins TRBV15 to TRBJ1-4; no definite D call. Germline values: CDR1 LNHNV, CDR2 YYDKDF (reference sequence). The ends were cut back, 1 base at V and 0 bases at J, with 6 bases in the middle. CDR3 size: 15 residues.

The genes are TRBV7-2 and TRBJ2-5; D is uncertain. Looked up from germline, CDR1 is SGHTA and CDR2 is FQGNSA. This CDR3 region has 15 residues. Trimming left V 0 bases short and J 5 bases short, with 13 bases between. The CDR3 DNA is TGTGCCAGCAGCTTAGCGAGGAGCCCAAGGGAGACCCAGTACTTC. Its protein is CASSLARSPRETQYF.

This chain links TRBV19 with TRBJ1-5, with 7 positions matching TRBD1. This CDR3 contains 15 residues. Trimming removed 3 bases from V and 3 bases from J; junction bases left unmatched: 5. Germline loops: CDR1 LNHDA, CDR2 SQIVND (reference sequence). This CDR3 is CASSMAGGFNQPQHF. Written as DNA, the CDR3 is TGTGCCAGTAGTATGGCAGGGGGGTTCAATCAGCCCCAGCATTTT. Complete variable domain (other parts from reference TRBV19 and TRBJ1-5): DGGITQSPKYLFRKEGQNVTLSCEQNLNHDAMYWYRQDPGQGLRLIYYSQIVNDFQKGDIAEGYSVSREKKESFPLTVTSAQKNPTAFYLCASSMAGGFNQPQHFGDGTRLSIL.

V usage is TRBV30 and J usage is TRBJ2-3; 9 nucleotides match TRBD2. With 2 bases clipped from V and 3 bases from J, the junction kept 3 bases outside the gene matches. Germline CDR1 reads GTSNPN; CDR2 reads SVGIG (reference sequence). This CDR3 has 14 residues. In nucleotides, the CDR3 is TGTGCCTGGAGTTATAGCGGGAGTACAGATACGCAGTATTTT. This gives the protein CAWSYSGSTDTQYF.

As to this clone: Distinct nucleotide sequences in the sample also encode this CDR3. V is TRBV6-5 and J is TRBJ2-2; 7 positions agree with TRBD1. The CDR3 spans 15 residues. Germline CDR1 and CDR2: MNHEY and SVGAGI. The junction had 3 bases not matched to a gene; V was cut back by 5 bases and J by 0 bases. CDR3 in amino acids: CASSPGTANTGELFF. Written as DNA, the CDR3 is TGTGCCAGCAGTCCCGGGACAGCGAACACCGGGGAGCTGTTTTTT.

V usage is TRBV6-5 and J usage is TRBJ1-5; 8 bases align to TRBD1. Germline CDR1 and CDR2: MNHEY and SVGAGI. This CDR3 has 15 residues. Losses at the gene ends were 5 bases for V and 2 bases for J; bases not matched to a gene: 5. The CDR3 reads CASSTGQAGNQPQHF. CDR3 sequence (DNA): TGTGCCAGCAGTACGGGACAGGCGGGCAATCAGCCCCAGCATTTT.

CDR3 sequence: CASSLDKRTSPQHF. CDR3 DNA sequence: TGTGCCAGCAGCTTAGATAAGCGCACTTCGCCCCAGCATTTT. The rearrangement links TRBV7-8 to TRBJ1-5; D not certain. The ends were cut back, 1 base at V and 9 bases at J, with 13 bases in the middle. The CDR3 covers 14 residues. Looked up from germline, CDR1 is SGHVS and CDR2 is FQNEAQ.